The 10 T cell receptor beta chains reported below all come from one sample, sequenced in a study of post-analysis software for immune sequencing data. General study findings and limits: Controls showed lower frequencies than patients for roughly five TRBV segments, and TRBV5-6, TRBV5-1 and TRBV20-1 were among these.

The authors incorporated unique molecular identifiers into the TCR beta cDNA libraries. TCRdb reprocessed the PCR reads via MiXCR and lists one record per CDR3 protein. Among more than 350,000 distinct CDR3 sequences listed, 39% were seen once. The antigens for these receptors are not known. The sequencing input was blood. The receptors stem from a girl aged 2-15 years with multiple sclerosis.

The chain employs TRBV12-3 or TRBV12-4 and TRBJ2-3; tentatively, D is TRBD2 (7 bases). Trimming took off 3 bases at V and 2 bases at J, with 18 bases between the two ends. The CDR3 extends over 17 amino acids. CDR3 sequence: CASSLGGPSLPTDTQYF. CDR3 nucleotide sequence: TGTGCCAGCAGTTTGGGGGGGCCCTCCCTCCCCACAGATACGCAGTATTTT.

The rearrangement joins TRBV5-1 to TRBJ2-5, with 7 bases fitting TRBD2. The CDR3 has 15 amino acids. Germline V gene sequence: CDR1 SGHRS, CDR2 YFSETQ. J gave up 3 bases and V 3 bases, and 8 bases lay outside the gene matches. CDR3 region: CASSWGGHSEETQYF. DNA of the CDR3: TGCGCCAGCAGCTGGGGGGGTCATTCGGAAGAGACCCAGTACTTC.

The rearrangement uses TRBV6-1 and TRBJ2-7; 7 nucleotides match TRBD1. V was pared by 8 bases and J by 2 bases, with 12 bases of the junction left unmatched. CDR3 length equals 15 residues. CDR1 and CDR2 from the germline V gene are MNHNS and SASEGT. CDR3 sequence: CASFIWGQGAYEQYF. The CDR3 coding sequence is TGTGCCAGCTTCATCTGGGGGCAGGGGGCCTACGAGCAGTACTTC.

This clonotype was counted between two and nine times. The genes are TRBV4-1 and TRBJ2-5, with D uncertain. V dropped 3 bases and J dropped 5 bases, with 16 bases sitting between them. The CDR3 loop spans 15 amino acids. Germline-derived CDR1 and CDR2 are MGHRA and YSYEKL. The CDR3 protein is CASSHPLDLRETQYF. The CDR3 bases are TGCGCCAGCAGCCATCCACTGGACCTCCGGGAGACCCAGTACTTC.

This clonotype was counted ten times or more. For the CDR3, the DNA is TGCGCCAGCAGCTCTTATAACTACGAGCAGTACTTC. Its translation: CASSSYNYEQYF. The chain joins TRBV5-1 to TRBJ2-7; D is ambiguous. V dropped 3 bases and J dropped 3 bases, with 7 bases sitting between them. Germline V gene lookup returns CDR1 SGHRS and CDR2 YFSETQ. The CDR3 is 12 amino acids.

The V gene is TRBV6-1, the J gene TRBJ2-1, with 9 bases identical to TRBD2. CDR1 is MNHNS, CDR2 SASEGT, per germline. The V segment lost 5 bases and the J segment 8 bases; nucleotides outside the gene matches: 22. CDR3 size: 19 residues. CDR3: CASSPDLTPGLAFGHEQFF. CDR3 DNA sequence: TGTGCCAGCAGTCCAGATCTCACTCCGGGACTAGCATTCGGCCATGAGCAGTTCTTC.

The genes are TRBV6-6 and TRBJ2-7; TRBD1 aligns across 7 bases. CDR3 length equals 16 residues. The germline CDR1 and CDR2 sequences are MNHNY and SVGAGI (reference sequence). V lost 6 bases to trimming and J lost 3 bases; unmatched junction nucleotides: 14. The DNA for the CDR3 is TGTGCCAGCAGCTCAATCGGGACAGAGAACATCTACGAGCAGTACTTC. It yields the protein CASSSIGTENIYEQYF.

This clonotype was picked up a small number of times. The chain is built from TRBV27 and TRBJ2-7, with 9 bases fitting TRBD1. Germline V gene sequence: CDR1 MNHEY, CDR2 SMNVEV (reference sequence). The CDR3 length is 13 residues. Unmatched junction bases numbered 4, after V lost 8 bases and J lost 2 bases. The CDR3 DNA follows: TGTGCCAGCGGGGGGACAGGGCCCTACGAGCAGTACTTC. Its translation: CASGGTGPYEQYF.

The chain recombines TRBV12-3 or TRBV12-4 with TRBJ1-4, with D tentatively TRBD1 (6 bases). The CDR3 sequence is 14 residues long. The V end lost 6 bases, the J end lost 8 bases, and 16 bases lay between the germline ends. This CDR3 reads CASSPWTVGEKLFF. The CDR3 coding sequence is TGTGCCAGCAGCCCCTGGACAGTTGGGGAAAAACTGTTTTTT.

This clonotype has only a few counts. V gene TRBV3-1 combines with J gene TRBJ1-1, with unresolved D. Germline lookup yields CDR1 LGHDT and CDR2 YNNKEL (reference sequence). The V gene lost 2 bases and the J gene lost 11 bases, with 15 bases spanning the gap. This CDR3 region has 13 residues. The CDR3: CASSQLSTHQAFF. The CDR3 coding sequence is TGTGCCAGCAGCCAACTTTCGACGCACCAGGCTTTCTTT. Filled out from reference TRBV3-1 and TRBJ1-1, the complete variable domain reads DTAVSQTPKYLVTQMGNDKSIKCEQNLGHDTMYWYKQDSKKFLKIMFSYNNKELIINETVPNRFSPKSPDKAHLNLHINSLELGDSAVYFCASSQLSTHQAFFGQGTRLTVV.